This record covers a single T cell receptor beta chain. Which antigen it targets is not known. Base qualities are not at hand, and no much larger clone is one base apart. The library was prepared using the immunoSEQ multiplex PCR assay. Here the immuneACCESS table is served through TCRdb, limited to in-frame sequences with V and J called. Missing clones are a known gap in these copies; in checked studies unresolved V genes cover under half, and the rest lacks a known reason. This sample gives some 120,000 clones in total; about 89% of them show up just once. The leading ten clones occupy around 3% of the sample. This sample was included in a study of control samples from healthy donors and cancer patients (dated by TCRdb to 2019 to 2021). The sequenced sample was blood. The sequence came from a man aged 55 to 70 in good health.

CDR3 sequence: CASSEQLSAYEQYF. The nucleotide sequence reads as follows: TGCGCCAGCAGTGAACAACTTAGCGCCTACGAGCAGTACTTC. The sequence is built from TRBV10-1 and TRBJ2-7, and the D gene may be TRBD2, 5 bases matching. The germline V gene encodes CDR1 WNHNN and CDR2 SYGVQD (reference sequence). V was cut back by 3 bases and J by 2 bases, leaving a gap of 11 bases between them. Inclusive of the bounding cysteine and phenylalanine, the CDR3 is 14 residues long. The entry retains the CDR3 DNA only, 42 bases that are in frame from base 1.